The rows below give T cell receptor beta chains drawn from one sample of a study of T-cell reconstitution after alpha-beta-depleted transplantation in children. A single record per CDR3 protein comes from TCRdb applying MiXCR to the PCR reads. In the table there are approximately 240,000 distinct CDR3 sequences, approximately 9.9% of which are singletons. The sequencing used PBMCs from the stem cell graft donor, collected from the stem cell graft. Receptor source: a human donor who donated a stem cell graft to a child with SCID. CDR3s include the opening cysteine and the closing phenylalanine or tryptophan. D genes are given only for firm matches. Only part of the rows carry a size: once, few, many, or a class if the clone is expanded.

many	.	TRBV4-2	TRBJ2-2	CASSQDLGYNTGELFF	TGTGCCAGCAGCCAAGATCTGGGGTATAACACCGGGGAGCTGTTTTTT
many	.	TRBV9	TRBJ2-3	CASSVGQARLTDTQYF	TGTGCCAGCAGCGTAGGGCAGGCAAGACTCACAGATACGCAGTATTTT
many	.	TRBV7-6	TRBJ2-5	CASSLVAEHQETQYF	TGTGCCAGCAGCTTAGTAGCAGAGCACCAAGAGACCCAGTACTTC
many	.	TRBV10-3	TRBJ1-6	CAISESWDNNSPLHF	TGTGCCATCAGTGAGTCGTGGGATAATAATTCACCCCTCCACTTT
.	.	TRBV7-2	TRBJ2-7	CASSRLVGGTSGYEQYF	TGTGCCAGCAGCCGACTAGTCGGGGGCACATCGGGCTACGAGCAGTACTTC
many	.	TRBV20-1	TRBJ2-7	CSASRDTSYEQYF	TGCAGTGCCTCCCGGGACACTTCCTACGAGCAGTACTTC
many	.	TRBV6-4	TRBJ2-3	CASKARGRDTQYF	TGTGCCAGCAAGGCACGGGGTCGAGATACGCAGTATTTT
many	TRBD1	TRBV12-3/TRBV12-4	TRBJ1-4	CASSSGDSRNEKLFF	TGTGCCAGCAGTTCAGGGGACAGCCGTAATGAAAAACTGTTTTTT
many	.	TRBV20-1	TRBJ1-1	CSALKQGNTEAFF	TGCAGTGCTTTAAAACAGGGGAACACTGAAGCTTTCTTT
many	TRBD2	TRBV20-1	TRBJ2-1	CSAASGAYYNEQFF	TGCAGTGCGGCGAGCGGGGCCTATTACAATGAGCAGTTCTTC
many	.	TRBV7-9	TRBJ1-1	CASSLAGSAWLTEAFF	TGTGCCAGCAGCTTAGCGGGCAGTGCATGGCTCACTGAAGCTTTCTTT
many	.	TRBV7-2	TRBJ2-3	CASSRTRTDTQYF	TGTGCCAGCAGCAGGACACGCACAGATACGCAGTATTTT
many	.	TRBV10-3	TRBJ2-7	CAISPTGTYEQYF	TGTGCCATCAGCCCGACAGGCACCTACGAGCAGTACTTC
many	.	TRBV5-1	TRBJ2-7	CASRLQGGMLYEQYF	TGCGCCAGCAGGCTACAGGGAGGAATGCTCTACGAGCAGTACTTC
many	TRBD2	TRBV20-1	TRBJ2-7	CSARVQTSATYEQYF	TGCAGTGCTAGAGTCCAGACTAGCGCAACCTACGAGCAGTACTTC
many	.	TRBV10-3	TRBJ1-5	CAISVGSNQPQHF	TGTGCCATCAGTGTTGGTAGCAATCAGCCCCAGCATTTT
many	.	TRBV5-1	TRBJ1-1	CASSLDSGTEAFF	TGCGCCAGCAGCTTGGACAGCGGCACTGAAGCTTTCTTT
many	TRBD1	TRBV20-1	TRBJ1-5	CSAMATGAQPQHF	TGCAGTGCTATGGCGACAGGGGCACAGCCCCAGCATTTT
many	.	TRBV2	TRBJ1-4	CASLRRQEGAEKLFF	TGTGCCAGCCTAAGAAGACAGGAAGGGGCTGAAAAACTGTTTTTT
many	.	TRBV9	TRBJ2-5	CASSEGVGGGLETQYF	TGTGCCAGCAGCGAGGGAGTCGGTGGGGGATTGGAGACCCAGTACTTC
many	.	TRBV5-1	TRBJ1-4	CASSPSTAGADEKLFF	TGCGCCAGCAGCCCCTCCACGGCGGGGGCTGACGAAAAACTGTTTTTT
.	.	TRBV10-3	TRBJ1-1	CAIGNGMNTEAFF	TGTGCCATCGGGAATGGAATGAACACTGAAGCTTTCTTT
many	TRBD1	TRBV12-3/TRBV12-4	TRBJ2-2	CASRDDRGRWTGELFF	TGTGCCAGCAGGGACGACAGGGGGCGTTGGACCGGGGAGCTGTTTTTT
.	.	TRBV18	TRBJ2-7	CASSLSRENSYEQYF	TGTGCCAGCTCCCTCAGCAGGGAAAACTCCTACGAGCAGTACTTC
.	.	TRBV7-9	TRBJ1-2	CASSLAVGQGYGYTF	TGTGCCAGCAGCTTAGCAGTTGGTCAGGGTTATGGCTACACCTTC
few	.	TRBV4-2	TRBJ2-7	CASSQSWAYEQYF	TGTGCCAGCAGCCAAAGCTGGGCCTACGAGCAGTACTTC
.	.	TRBV12-3/TRBV12-4	TRBJ1-1	CASSQNRLNTEAFF	TGTGCCAGCAGTCAGAACAGACTGAACACTGAAGCTTTCTTT
many	TRBD1	TRBV7-9	TRBJ1-2	CASSAGQGHGYTF	TGTGCCAGCAGCGCCGGACAGGGGCATGGCTACACCTTC
few	.	TRBV5-1	TRBJ2-7	CASSWGQGTAGLEQYF	TGCGCCAGCAGCTGGGGCCAGGGCACGGCGGGATTAGAGCAGTACTTC
.	TRBD2	TRBV5-1	TRBJ2-5	CASSPRGGETQYF	TGCGCCAGCAGCCCGCGCGGGGGAGAGACCCAGTACTTC
many	.	TRBV7-3	TRBJ1-6	CASSLMSSYSPLHF	TGTGCCAGCAGCTTAATGAGCAGTTATTCACCCCTCCACTTT
many	TRBD1	TRBV11-3	TRBJ2-2	CASSLGIGGWRGTGELFF	TGTGCCAGCAGCTTAGGGATAGGGGGCTGGAGAGGGACCGGGGAGCTGTTTTTT
many	.	TRBV5-1	TRBJ2-3	CASSLISTDTQYF	TGCGCCAGCAGCTTAATTAGCACAGATACGCAGTATTTT
many	TRBD1	TRBV28	TRBJ2-7	CASSNLGQGVFHEQYF	TGTGCCAGCAGTAACCTCGGGCAGGGGGTATTTCACGAGCAGTACTTC
many	.	TRBV15	TRBJ2-3	CATRNRQGGGTDTQYF	TGTGCCACCAGGAACCGACAGGGCGGGGGCACAGATACGCAGTATTTT
many	.	TRBV20-1	TRBJ2-1	CSVTPWGTEQFF	TGCAGTGTTACCCCTTGGGGGACTGAGCAGTTCTTC
many	.	TRBV29-1	TRBJ2-5	CSVESGGETQYF	TGCAGCGTTGAATCCGGGGGAGAGACCCAGTACTTC
many	TRBD1	TRBV20-1	TRBJ1-2	CSARPRGTGDHGYTF	TGCAGTGCGAGGCCCCGGGGGACAGGGGATCATGGCTACACCTTC
many	.	TRBV29-1	TRBJ2-1	CSVVSSGQQQFF	TGCAGCGTTGTTTCATCCGGACAACAGCAGTTCTTC
many	.	TRBV3-1	TRBJ1-1	CASSQTNTEAFF	TGTGCCAGCAGCCAGACGAACACTGAAGCTTTCTTT
.	TRBD2	TRBV5-1	TRBJ2-1	CASSFLAGDNEQFF	TGCGCCAGCAGCTTCCTAGCGGGAGACAACGAGCAGTTCTTC
many	TRBD2	TRBV5-1	TRBJ2-7	CASSNGELAVYEQYF	TGCGCCAGCAGCAACGGTGAGCTAGCGGTGTACGAGCAGTACTTC
few	.	TRBV3-1	TRBJ2-7	CASSQRGIGDEQYF	TGTGCCAGCAGCCAAAGGGGTATCGGGGACGAGCAGTACTTC
.	TRBD2	TRBV7-9	TRBJ2-1	CASSRTKASGVHNEQFF	TGTGCCAGCAGCCGTACAAAGGCTAGCGGGGTACACAATGAGCAGTTCTTC
many	TRBD1	TRBV29-1	TRBJ1-2	CSVGRTGGYGYTF	TGCAGCGTTGGACGGACAGGGGGGTATGGCTACACCTTC
few	.	TRBV20-1	TRBJ2-2	CSARDGRTNTGELFF	TGCAGTGCTAGAGATGGACGGACGAACACCGGGGAGCTGTTTTTT
many	.	TRBV6-5	TRBJ2-5	CASSYSALGEETQYF	TGTGCCAGCAGCTACAGTGCGTTGGGTGAAGAGACCCAGTACTTC
few	TRBD1	TRBV20-1	TRBJ2-7	CSAMGQPYEQYF	TGCAGTGCTATGGGACAGCCCTACGAGCAGTACTTC
many	.	TRBV5-1	TRBJ2-4	CASSMVEDGKNIQYF	TGCGCCAGCAGCATGGTGGAAGACGGGAAAAACATTCAGTACTTC
many	.	TRBV5-1	TRBJ2-1	CASSLLATTNNEQFF	TGCGCCAGCAGCTTATTAGCCACCACGAACAATGAGCAGTTCTTC
many	.	TRBV4-1	TRBJ2-3	CASSQRDLGTDTQYF	TGCGCCAGCAGCCAGAGGGATTTAGGCACAGATACGCAGTATTTT
many	.	TRBV6-2/TRBV6-3	TRBJ2-1	CASSSPGTPSLGQFF	TGTGCCAGCAGTTCCCCCGGGACTCCCTCCCTGGGGCAGTTCTTC
many	.	TRBV12-3/TRBV12-4	TRBJ1-5	CASSLGMGGGRQPQHF	TGTGCCAGCAGTTTAGGTATGGGGGGGGGCAGGCAGCCCCAGCATTTT
many	.	TRBV7-8	TRBJ2-1	CASSSGTLAPYTYNEQFF	TGTGCCAGCAGCTCGGGGACCCTCGCCCCATACACCTACAATGAGCAGTTCTTC